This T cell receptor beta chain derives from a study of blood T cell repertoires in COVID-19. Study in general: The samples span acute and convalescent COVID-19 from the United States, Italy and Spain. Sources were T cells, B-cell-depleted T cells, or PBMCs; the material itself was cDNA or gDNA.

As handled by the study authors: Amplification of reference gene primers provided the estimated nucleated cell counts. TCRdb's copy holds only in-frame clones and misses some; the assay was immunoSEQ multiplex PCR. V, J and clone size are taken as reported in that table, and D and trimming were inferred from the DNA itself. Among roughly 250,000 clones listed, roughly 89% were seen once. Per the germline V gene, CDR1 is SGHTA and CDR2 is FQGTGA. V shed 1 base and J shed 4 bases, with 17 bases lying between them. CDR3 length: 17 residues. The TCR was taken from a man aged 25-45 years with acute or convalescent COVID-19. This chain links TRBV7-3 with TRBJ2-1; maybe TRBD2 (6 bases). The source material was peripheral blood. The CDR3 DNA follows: TGTGCCAGCAGCTTAAGCCCCGGGACTCATCTATACAATGAGCAGTTCTTC. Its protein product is CASSLSPGTHLYNEQFF.